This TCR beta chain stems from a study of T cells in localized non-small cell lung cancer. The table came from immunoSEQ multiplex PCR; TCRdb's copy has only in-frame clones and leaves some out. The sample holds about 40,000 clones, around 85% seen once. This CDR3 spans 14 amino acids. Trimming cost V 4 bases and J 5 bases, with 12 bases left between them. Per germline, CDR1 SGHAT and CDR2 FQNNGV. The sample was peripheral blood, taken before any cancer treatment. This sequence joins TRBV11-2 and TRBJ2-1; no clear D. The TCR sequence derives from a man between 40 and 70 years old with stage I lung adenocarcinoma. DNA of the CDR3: TGTGCCAGCAGCTATAGCCTTTGGGACAATGAGCAGTTCTTC. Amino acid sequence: CASSYSLWDNEQFF.